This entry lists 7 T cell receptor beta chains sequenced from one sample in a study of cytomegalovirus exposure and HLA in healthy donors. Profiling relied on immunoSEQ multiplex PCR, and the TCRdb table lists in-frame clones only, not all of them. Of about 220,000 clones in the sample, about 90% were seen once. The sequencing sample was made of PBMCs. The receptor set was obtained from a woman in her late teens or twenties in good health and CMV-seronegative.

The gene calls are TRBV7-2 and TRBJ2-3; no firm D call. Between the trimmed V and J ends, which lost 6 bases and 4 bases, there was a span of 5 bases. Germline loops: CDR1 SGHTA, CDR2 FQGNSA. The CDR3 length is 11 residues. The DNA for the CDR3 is TGTGCCAGCAGTTCCTCAGATACGCAGTATTTT. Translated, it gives CASSSSDTQYF.

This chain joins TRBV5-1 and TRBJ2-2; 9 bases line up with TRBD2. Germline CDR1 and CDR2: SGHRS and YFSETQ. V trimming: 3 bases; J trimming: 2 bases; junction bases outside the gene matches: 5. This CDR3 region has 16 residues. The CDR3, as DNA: TGCGCCAGCAGCTCCCGACTAGCGGATAACACCGGGGAGCTGTTTTTT. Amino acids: CASSSRLADNTGELFF.

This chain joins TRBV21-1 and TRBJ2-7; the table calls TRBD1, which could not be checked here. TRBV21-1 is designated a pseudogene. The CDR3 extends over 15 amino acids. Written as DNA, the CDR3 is TGTGCCAGCAGCACCCGACGATACAGGGTCAACGAGCAGTACTTC. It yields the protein CASSTRRYRVNEQYF.

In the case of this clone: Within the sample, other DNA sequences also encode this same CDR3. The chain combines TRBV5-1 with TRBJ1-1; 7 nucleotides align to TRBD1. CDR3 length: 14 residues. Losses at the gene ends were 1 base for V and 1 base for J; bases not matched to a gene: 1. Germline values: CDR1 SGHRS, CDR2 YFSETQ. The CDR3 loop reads CASSLTGANTEAFF. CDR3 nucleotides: TGCGCCAGCAGCTTGACAGGGGCGAACACTGAAGCTTTCTTT.

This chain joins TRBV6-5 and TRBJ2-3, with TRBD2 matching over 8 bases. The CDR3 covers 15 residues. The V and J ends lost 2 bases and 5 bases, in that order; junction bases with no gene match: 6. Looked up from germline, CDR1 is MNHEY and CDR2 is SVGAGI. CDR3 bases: TGTGCCAGCAGTTACGGCGGGAGGCAGGGAGATACGCAGTATTTT. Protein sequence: CASSYGGRQGDTQYF.

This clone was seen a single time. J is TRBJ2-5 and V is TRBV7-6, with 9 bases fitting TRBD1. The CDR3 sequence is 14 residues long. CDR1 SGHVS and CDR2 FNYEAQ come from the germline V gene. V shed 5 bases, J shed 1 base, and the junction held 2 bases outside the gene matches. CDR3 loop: CASSQTGGQETQYF. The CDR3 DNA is TGTGCCAGCAGCCAGACAGGGGGCCAAGAGACCCAGTACTTC. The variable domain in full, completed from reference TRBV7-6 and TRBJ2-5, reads GAGVSQSPRYKVTKRGQDVALRCDPISGHVSLYWYRQALGQGPEFLTYFNYEAQQDKSGLPNDRFSAERPEGSISTLTIQRTEQRDSAMYRCASSQTGGQETQYFGPGTRLLVL.

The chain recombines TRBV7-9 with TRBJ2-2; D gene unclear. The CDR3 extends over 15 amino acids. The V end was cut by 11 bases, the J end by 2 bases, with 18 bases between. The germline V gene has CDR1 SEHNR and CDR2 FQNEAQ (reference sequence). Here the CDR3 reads CAASGPPVNTGELFF. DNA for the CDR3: TGTGCCGCGAGTGGGCCCCCGGTCAACACCGGGGAGCTGTTTTTT.